This is a list of T cell receptor beta chains from one sample in a study of blood T cell repertoires in COVID-19. Assay: immunoSEQ multiplex PCR; the TCRdb copy retains only in-frame clones and omits some. The top ten clones hold approximately 7.2% of a sample with more than 95,000 clones, less than 90% of them seen once. The sample was peripheral blood. These receptors were obtained from a man in his 70s who had recovered from COVID-19. Each CDR3 is given with its conserved first and last residue. A D gene is named only where the DNA matches it firmly. Some rows have no size entry. The others give once, few or many, or a class for an expanded clone.

cdr3_aa: CASNPSGYNEQFF; cdr3_nt: TGTGCCAGCAACCCTTCCGGGTACAATGAGCAGTTCTTC; j_call: TRBJ2-1; d_call: .; clone_size: .; v_call: TRBV2
cdr3_aa: CASSEGGAGADTQYF; cdr3_nt: TGTGCCAGCAGCGAGGGGGGGGCGGGCGCAGATACGCAGTATTTT; j_call: TRBJ2-3; d_call: .; clone_size: .; v_call: TRBV5-4
cdr3_aa: CASSLQGGQETQYF; cdr3_nt: TGTGCCAGCAGTCTTCAGGGGGGCCAAGAGACCCAGTACTTC; j_call: TRBJ2-5; d_call: .; clone_size: .; v_call: TRBV6-5
cdr3_aa: CASRQGLYYNEQFF; cdr3_nt: TGCGCCAGCAGACAGGGGCTATACTACAATGAGCAGTTCTTC; j_call: TRBJ2-1; d_call: TRBD1; clone_size: .; v_call: TRBV4-1
cdr3_aa: CASSLRVTNTEAFF; cdr3_nt: TGTGCCAGCAGCCTCCGGGTGACGAACACTGAAGCTTTCTTT; j_call: TRBJ1-1; d_call: .; clone_size: .; v_call: TRBV21-1
cdr3_aa: CASSFGQLLDGYTF; cdr3_nt: TGTGCCAGCAGCTTCGGACAGCTACTAGATGGCTACACCTTC; j_call: TRBJ1-2; d_call: .; clone_size: .; v_call: TRBV9
cdr3_aa: CASSEAGASGGTDTQYF; cdr3_nt: TGTGCCAGCAGTGAAGCCGGGGCTAGCGGTGGCACAGATACGCAGTATTTT; j_call: TRBJ2-3; d_call: TRBD2; clone_size: .; v_call: TRBV6-1
cdr3_aa: CASSLKGGDIQYF; cdr3_nt: TGTGCCAGCAGCTTAAAAGGAGGGGACATTCAGTACTTC; j_call: TRBJ2-4; d_call: .; clone_size: .; v_call: TRBV7-3
cdr3_aa: CASSPRDRPWDAFF; cdr3_nt: TGTGCCAGCAGCCCGAGGGACAGGCCATGGGACGCTTTCTTT; j_call: TRBJ1-1; d_call: TRBD1; clone_size: .; v_call: TRBV9
cdr3_aa: CASSLLPSTDTQYF; cdr3_nt: TGTGCCAGCAGCTTACTCCCTAGCACAGATACGCAGTATTTT; j_call: TRBJ2-3; d_call: .; clone_size: .; v_call: TRBV7-2
cdr3_aa: CASGGETQYF; cdr3_nt: TGTGCCAGTGGAGGGGAGACCCAGTACTTC; j_call: TRBJ2-5; d_call: .; clone_size: .; v_call: TRBV27
cdr3_aa: CATSDRGSNQPQHF; cdr3_nt: TGTGCCACCAGTGATCGCGGAAGCAATCAGCCCCAGCATTTT; j_call: TRBJ1-5; d_call: .; clone_size: .; v_call: TRBV24-1
cdr3_aa: CASSHADRDADTQYF; cdr3_nt: TGCGCCAGCAGCCACGCGGACAGGGACGCAGATACGCAGTATTTT; j_call: TRBJ2-3; d_call: TRBD1; clone_size: .; v_call: TRBV4-1
cdr3_aa: CASSPGTGGNTIYF; cdr3_nt: TGCGCCAGCAGCCCTGGGACAGGAGGAAACACCATATATTTT; j_call: TRBJ1-3; d_call: TRBD1; clone_size: once; v_call: TRBV5-1
cdr3_aa: CASSQPSARGFSPLHF; cdr3_nt: TGTGCCAGCAGCCAACCCTCCGCTAGGGGCTTTTCACCCCTCCACTTT; j_call: TRBJ1-6; d_call: .; clone_size: .; v_call: TRBV4-2
cdr3_aa: CASSTQQNYGYTF; cdr3_nt: TGTGCCAGCAGCACACAGCAAAACTATGGCTACACCTTC; j_call: TRBJ1-2; d_call: .; clone_size: .; v_call: TRBV5-4
cdr3_aa: CASSPTGTSYEQYF; cdr3_nt: TGTGCCAGCTCACCAACCGGGACTAGCTACGAGCAGTACTTC; j_call: TRBJ2-7; d_call: TRBD2; clone_size: .; v_call: TRBV18
cdr3_aa: CASSIQASTDTQYF; cdr3_nt: TGTGCCAGTAGTATTCAGGCTAGCACAGATACGCAGTATTTT; j_call: TRBJ2-3; d_call: .; clone_size: few; v_call: TRBV19
cdr3_aa: CASSQDLPLMKGGYNEQFF; cdr3_nt: TGTGCCAGCAGCCAAGATTTGCCACTGATGAAGGGAGGTTACAATGAGCAGTTCTTC; j_call: TRBJ2-1; d_call: .; clone_size: once; v_call: TRBV3-1/TRBV3-2
cdr3_aa: CASSFGLGGYGYTF; cdr3_nt: TGTGCCAGCAGCTTTGGTTTAGGGGGTTATGGCTACACCTTC; j_call: TRBJ1-2; d_call: .; clone_size: .; v_call: TRBV7-2
cdr3_aa: CASKGGGGELFF; cdr3_nt: TGTGCCAGCAAGGGCGGGGGAGGGGAGCTGTTTTTT; j_call: TRBJ2-2; d_call: TRBD2; clone_size: .; v_call: TRBV3-1/TRBV3-2
cdr3_aa: CASSPGRQYNSPLHF; cdr3_nt: TGTGCCAGCAGCCCGGGGAGGCAGTATAATTCACCCCTCCACTTT; j_call: TRBJ1-6; d_call: .; clone_size: .; v_call: TRBV9
cdr3_aa: CASSAWRGLSYEQYF; cdr3_nt: TGTGCCAGCAGCGCCTGGAGAGGTCTCTCCTACGAGCAGTACTTC; j_call: TRBJ2-7; d_call: .; clone_size: .; v_call: TRBV7-8
cdr3_aa: CASSPLAGVYTYNEQFF; cdr3_nt: TGTGCCAGTAGTCCCTTAGCGGGGGTCTATACTTACAATGAGCAGTTCTTC; j_call: TRBJ2-1; d_call: TRBD2; clone_size: .; v_call: TRBV19
cdr3_aa: CATSDPRQGRNQPQHF; cdr3_nt: TGTGCCACCAGTGATCCCCGACAGGGGCGCAATCAGCCCCAGCATTTT; j_call: TRBJ1-5; d_call: TRBD1; clone_size: .; v_call: TRBV24-1
cdr3_aa: CASSYLGTSPPGELFF; cdr3_nt: TGTGCCAGCAGTTACTTGGGGACTAGTCCTCCCGGGGAGCTGTTTTTT; j_call: TRBJ2-2; d_call: TRBD2; clone_size: .; v_call: TRBV6-5
cdr3_aa: CASSEGVVGDRGEQFF; cdr3_nt: TGTGCCAGCAGTGAAGGGGTAGTCGGGGATCGGGGTGAGCAGTTCTTC; j_call: TRBJ2-1; d_call: .; clone_size: .; v_call: TRBV2
cdr3_aa: CSAGTVGGYTF; cdr3_nt: TGCAGTGCCGGAACAGTTGGTGGCTACACCTTC; j_call: TRBJ1-2; d_call: .; clone_size: .; v_call: TRBV20-1
cdr3_aa: CASSREIQETQYF; cdr3_nt: TGTGCCAGCTCACGAGAGATACAAGAGACCCAGTACTTC; j_call: TRBJ2-5; d_call: .; clone_size: .; v_call: TRBV18
cdr3_aa: CASSVIRTSGGLNEQFF; cdr3_nt: TGTGCCAGCAGCGTTATTCGGACTAGCGGAGGGCTCAATGAGCAGTTCTTC; j_call: TRBJ2-1; d_call: TRBD2; clone_size: .; v_call: TRBV7-3
cdr3_aa: CASSQAGQGGNTEAFF; cdr3_nt: TGTGCCAGCAGCCAAGCCGGACAGGGGGGGAACACTGAAGCTTTCTTT; j_call: TRBJ1-1; d_call: TRBD1; clone_size: .; v_call: TRBV14
cdr3_aa: CASSMEREDEQYF; cdr3_nt: TGTGCCAGCAGCATGGAGAGGGAGGACGAGCAGTACTTC; j_call: TRBJ2-7; d_call: .; clone_size: .; v_call: TRBV7-2
cdr3_aa: CASSPQGGGETQYF; cdr3_nt: TGCGCCAGCAGCCCCCAGGGCGGGGGAGAGACCCAGTACTTC; j_call: TRBJ2-5; d_call: TRBD2; clone_size: .; v_call: TRBV5-1
cdr3_aa: CASSDTGHSGNTIYF; cdr3_nt: TGTGCCAGCAGCGATACAGGACACTCTGGAAACACCATATATTTT; j_call: TRBJ1-3; d_call: .; clone_size: .; v_call: TRBV2
cdr3_aa: CASSFRVWTGGLSSQPQHF; cdr3_nt: TGTGCCAGCAGCTTTAGGGTCTGGACAGGGGGCTTGTCGAGTCAGCCCCAGCATTTT; j_call: TRBJ1-5; d_call: TRBD1; clone_size: .; v_call: TRBV5-5
cdr3_aa: CSFGRAPGAEAFF; cdr3_nt: TGCAGCTTCGGCCGGGCCCCCGGGGCTGAAGCTTTCTTT; j_call: TRBJ1-1; d_call: .; clone_size: few; v_call: TRBV29-1
cdr3_aa: CASSDRRLNTGELFF; cdr3_nt: TGTGCCAGTAGCGACAGGCGACTGAACACCGGGGAGCTGTTTTTT; j_call: TRBJ2-2; d_call: .; clone_size: .; v_call: TRBV19
cdr3_aa: CASSFRLAGGYEQYF; cdr3_nt: TGTGCCAGCAGTTTCCGATTAGCGGGGGGCTACGAGCAGTACTTC; j_call: TRBJ2-7; d_call: TRBD2; clone_size: .; v_call: TRBV28
cdr3_aa: CASSLGRVATNEKLFF; cdr3_nt: TGCGCCAGCAGCTTGGGGAGGGTTGCAACTAATGAAAAACTGTTTTTT; j_call: TRBJ1-4; d_call: .; clone_size: .; v_call: TRBV5-1
cdr3_aa: CASSNWDRGYEQYF; cdr3_nt: TGTGCCAGCAGCAACTGGGACAGGGGGTACGAGCAGTACTTC; j_call: TRBJ2-7; d_call: TRBD1; clone_size: .; v_call: TRBV3-1/TRBV3-2
cdr3_aa: CASTGERANTGELFF; cdr3_nt: TGTGCCAGCACCGGGGAGCGGGCGAACACCGGGGAGCTGTTTTTT; j_call: TRBJ2-2; d_call: .; clone_size: .; v_call: TRBV2
cdr3_aa: CASRKIPGDSPLHF; cdr3_nt: TGCGCCAGCAGGAAAATTCCAGGGGACTCACCCCTCCACTTT; j_call: TRBJ1-6; d_call: .; clone_size: .; v_call: TRBV5-1
cdr3_aa: CASSPRDTVAKNIQYF; cdr3_nt: TGTGCCAGCAGTCCCCGGGATACAGTTGCCAAAAACATTCAGTACTTC; j_call: TRBJ2-4; d_call: .; clone_size: .; v_call: TRBV27
cdr3_aa: CASSPFLALAGELFF; cdr3_nt: TGTGCCAGCAGTCCATTCTTAGCGTTGGCCGGGGAGCTGTTTTTT; j_call: TRBJ2-2; d_call: .; clone_size: .; v_call: TRBV6-5
cdr3_aa: CASSLPGLAPYF; cdr3_nt: TGCGCCAGCAGCTTACCGGGACTAGCTCCGTATTTT; j_call: TRBJ2-3; d_call: TRBD2; clone_size: .; v_call: TRBV5-1
cdr3_aa: CATGGATNEKLFF; cdr3_nt: TGCGCCACTGGCGGGGCAACTAATGAAAAACTGTTTTTT; j_call: TRBJ1-4; d_call: .; clone_size: once; v_call: TRBV10-2
cdr3_aa: CATNPRAEAFF; cdr3_nt: TGTGCCACCAACCCCAGGGCTGAAGCTTTCTTT; j_call: TRBJ1-1; d_call: .; clone_size: .; v_call: TRBV28